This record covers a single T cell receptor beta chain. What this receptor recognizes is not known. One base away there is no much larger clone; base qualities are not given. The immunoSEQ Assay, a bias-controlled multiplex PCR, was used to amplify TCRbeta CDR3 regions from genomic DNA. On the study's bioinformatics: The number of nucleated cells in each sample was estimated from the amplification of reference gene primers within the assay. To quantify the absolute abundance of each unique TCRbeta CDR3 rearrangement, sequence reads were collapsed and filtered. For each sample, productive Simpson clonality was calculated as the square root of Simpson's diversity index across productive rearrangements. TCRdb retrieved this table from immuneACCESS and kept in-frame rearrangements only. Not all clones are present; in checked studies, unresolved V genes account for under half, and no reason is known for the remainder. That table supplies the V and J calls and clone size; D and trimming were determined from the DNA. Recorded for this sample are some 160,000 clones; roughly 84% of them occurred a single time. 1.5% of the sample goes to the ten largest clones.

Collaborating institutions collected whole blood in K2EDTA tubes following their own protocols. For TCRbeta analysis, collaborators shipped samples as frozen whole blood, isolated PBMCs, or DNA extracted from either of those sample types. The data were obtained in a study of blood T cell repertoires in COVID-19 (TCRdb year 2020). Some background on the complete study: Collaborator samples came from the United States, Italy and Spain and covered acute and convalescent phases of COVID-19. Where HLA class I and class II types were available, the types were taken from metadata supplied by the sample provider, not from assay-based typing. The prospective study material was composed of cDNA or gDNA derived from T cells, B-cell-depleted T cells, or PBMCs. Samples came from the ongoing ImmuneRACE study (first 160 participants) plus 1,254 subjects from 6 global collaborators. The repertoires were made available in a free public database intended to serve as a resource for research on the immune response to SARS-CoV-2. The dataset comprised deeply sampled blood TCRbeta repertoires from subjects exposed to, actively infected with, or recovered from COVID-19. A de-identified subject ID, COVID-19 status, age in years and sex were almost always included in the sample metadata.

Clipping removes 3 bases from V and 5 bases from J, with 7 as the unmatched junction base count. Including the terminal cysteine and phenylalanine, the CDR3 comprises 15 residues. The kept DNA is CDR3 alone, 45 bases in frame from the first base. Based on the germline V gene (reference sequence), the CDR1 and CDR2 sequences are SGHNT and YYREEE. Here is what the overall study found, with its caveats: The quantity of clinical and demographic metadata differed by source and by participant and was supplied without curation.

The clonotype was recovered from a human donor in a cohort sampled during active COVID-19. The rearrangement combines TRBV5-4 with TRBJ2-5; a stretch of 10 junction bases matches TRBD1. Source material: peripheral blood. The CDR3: CASSSRDRGSETQYF. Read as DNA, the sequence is TGTGCCAGCAGCTCCCGGGACAGGGGAAGTGAGACCCAGTACTTC. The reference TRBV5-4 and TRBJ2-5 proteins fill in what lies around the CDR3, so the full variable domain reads ETGVTQSPTHLIKTRGQQVTLRCSSQSGHNTVSWYQQALGQGPQFIFQYYREEENGRGNFPPRFSGLQFPNYSSELNVNALELDDSALYLCASSSRDRGSETQYFGPGTRLLVL.